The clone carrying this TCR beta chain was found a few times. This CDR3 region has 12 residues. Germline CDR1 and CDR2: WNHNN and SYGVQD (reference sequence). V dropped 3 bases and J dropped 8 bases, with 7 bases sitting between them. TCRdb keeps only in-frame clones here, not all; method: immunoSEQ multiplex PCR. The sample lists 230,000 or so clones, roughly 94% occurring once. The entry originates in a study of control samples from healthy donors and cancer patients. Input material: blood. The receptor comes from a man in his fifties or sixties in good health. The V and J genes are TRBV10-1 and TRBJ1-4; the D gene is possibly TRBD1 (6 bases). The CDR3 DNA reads TGCGCCAGCAGTGACCAGGGGGAAAAACTGTTTTTT. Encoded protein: CASSDQGEKLFF.